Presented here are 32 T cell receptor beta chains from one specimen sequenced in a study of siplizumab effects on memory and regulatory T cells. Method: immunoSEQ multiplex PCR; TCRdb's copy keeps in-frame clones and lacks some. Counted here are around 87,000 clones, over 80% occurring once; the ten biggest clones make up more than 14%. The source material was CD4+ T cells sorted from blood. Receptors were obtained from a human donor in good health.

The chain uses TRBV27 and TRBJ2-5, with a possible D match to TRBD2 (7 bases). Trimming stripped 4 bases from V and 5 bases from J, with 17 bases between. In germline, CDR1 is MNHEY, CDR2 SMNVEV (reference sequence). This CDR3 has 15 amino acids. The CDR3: CASSWGRGARETQYF. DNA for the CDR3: TGTGCCAGCAGTTGGGGTCGGGGGGCTCGGGAGACCCAGTACTTC.

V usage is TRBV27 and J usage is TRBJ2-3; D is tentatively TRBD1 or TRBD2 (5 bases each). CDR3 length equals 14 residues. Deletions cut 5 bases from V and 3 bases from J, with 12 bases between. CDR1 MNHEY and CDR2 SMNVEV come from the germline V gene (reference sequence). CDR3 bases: TGTGCCAGCAGTATAGGCTGGGGGACAGATACGCAGTATTTT. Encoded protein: CASSIGWGTDTQYF.

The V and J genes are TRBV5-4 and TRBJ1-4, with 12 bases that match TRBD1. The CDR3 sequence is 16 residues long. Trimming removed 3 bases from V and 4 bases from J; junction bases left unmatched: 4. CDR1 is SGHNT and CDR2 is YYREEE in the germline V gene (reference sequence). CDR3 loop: CASSWGQGAYNEKLFF. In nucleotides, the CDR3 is TGTGCCAGCAGCTGGGGACAGGGGGCTTATAATGAAAAACTGTTTTTT.

The CDR3: CASRQDTYEQYF. The CDR3 DNA reads TGTGCCAGCAGGCAGGACACCTACGAGCAGTACTTC. The V gene is TRBV7-9, the J gene TRBJ2-7; tentative D call: TRBD1 (5 bases). The length of the CDR3 is 12 residues. Germline lookup yields CDR1 SEHNR and CDR2 FQNEAQ (reference sequence). V was shortened by 6 bases and J by 2 bases, with 8 bases between the two germline ends.

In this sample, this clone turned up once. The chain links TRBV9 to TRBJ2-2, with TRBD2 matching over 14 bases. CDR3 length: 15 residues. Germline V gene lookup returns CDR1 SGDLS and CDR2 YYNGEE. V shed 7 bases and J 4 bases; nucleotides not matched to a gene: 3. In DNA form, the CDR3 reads TGTGCCAGCGAGGGACTAGCGGGAGTCACCGGGGAGCTGTTTTTT. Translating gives CASEGLAGVTGELFF.

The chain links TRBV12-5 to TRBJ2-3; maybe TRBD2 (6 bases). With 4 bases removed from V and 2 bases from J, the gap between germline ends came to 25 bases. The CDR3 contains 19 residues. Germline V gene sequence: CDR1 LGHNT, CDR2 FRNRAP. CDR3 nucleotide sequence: TGTGCTAGTGGTTCGGTCCTCCGTGGTGGAGGGGCCCACACAGATACGCAGTATTTT. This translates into CASGSVLRGGGAHTDTQYF.

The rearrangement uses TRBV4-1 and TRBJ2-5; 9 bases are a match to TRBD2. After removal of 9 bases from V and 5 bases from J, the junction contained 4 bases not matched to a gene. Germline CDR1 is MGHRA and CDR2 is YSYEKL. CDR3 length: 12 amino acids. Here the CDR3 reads CASSGSGETQYF. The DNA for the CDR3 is TGCGCCAGTAGCGGGAGTGGTGAGACCCAGTACTTC.

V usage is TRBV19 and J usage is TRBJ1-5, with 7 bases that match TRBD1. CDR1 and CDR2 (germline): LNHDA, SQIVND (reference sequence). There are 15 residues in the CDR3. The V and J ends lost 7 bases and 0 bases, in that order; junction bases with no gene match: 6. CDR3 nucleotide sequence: TGTGCCAGTAAAATACAGGGGTATAGCAATCAGCCCCAGCATTTT. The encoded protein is CASKIQGYSNQPQHF.

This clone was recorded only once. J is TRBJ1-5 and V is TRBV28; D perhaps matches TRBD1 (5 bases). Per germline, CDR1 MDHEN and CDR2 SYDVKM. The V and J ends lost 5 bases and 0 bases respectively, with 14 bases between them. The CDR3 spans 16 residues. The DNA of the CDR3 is TGTGCCAGCAGTAGCCGGGGGGGATATAGCAATCAGCCCCAGCATTTT. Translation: CASSSRGGYSNQPQHF.

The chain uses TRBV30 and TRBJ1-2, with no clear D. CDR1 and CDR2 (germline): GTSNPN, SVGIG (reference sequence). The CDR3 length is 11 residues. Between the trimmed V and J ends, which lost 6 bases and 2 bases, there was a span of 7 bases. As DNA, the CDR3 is TGTGCCTGTCTTAGGAACTATGGCTACACCTTC. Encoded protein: CACLRNYGYTF. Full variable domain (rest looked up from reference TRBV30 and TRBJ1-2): SQTIHQWPATLVQPVGSPLSLECTVEGTSNPNLYWYRQAAGRGLQLLFYSVGIGQISSEVPQNLSASRPQDRQFILSSKKLLLSDSGFYLCACLRNYGYTFGSGTRLTVV.

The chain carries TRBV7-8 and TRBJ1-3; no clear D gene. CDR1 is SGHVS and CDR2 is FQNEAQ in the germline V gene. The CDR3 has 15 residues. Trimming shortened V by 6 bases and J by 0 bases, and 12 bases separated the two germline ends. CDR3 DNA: TGTGCCAGCAGTGGCCCGGGGATCTCTGGAAACACCATATATTTT. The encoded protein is CASSGPGISGNTIYF.

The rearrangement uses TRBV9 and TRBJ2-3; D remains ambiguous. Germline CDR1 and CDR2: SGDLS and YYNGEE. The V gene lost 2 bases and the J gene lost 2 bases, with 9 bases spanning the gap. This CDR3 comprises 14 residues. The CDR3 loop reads CASSVRLNTDTQYF. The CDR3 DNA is TGTGCCAGCAGCGTCAGATTAAACACAGATACGCAGTATTTT. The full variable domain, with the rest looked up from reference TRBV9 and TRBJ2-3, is DSGVTQTPKHLITATGQRVTLRCSPRSGDLSVYWYQQSLDQGLQFLIQYYNGEERAKGNILERFSAQQFPDLHSELNLSSLELGDSALYFCASSVRLNTDTQYFGPGTRLTVL.

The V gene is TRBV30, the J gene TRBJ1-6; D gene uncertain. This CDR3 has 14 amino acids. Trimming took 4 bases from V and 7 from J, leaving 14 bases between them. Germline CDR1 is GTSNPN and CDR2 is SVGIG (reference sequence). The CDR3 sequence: CAWTVGGSNSPLHF. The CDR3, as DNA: TGTGCCTGGACCGTAGGAGGGAGCAATTCACCCCTCCACTTT.

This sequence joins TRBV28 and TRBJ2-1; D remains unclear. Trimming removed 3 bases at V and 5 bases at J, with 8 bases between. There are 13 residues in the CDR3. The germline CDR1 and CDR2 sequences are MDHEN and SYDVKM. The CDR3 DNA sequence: TGTGCCAGCAGTTTGAACGCCCACAATGAGCAGTTCTTC. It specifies CASSLNAHNEQFF.

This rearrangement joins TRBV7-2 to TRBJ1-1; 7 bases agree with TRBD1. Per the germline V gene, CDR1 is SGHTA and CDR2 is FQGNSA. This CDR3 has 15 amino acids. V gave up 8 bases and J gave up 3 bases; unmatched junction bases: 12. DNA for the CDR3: TGTGCCAGCCCTAGTAAAACAGGGGTGTACACTGAAGCTTTCTTT. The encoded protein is CASPSKTGVYTEAFF.

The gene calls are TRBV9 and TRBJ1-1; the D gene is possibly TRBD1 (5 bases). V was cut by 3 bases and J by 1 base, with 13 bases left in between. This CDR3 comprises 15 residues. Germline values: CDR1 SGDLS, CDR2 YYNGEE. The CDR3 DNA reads TGTGCCAGCAGCGCAACCGGGACGGAGAACACTGAAGCTTTCTTT. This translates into CASSATGTENTEAFF.

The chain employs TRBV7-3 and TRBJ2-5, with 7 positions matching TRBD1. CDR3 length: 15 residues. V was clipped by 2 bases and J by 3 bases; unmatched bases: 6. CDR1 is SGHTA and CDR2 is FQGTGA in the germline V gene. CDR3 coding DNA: TGTGCCAGCAGCTTATCCGGGACAGAAGAAGAGACCCAGTACTTC. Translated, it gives CASSLSGTEEETQYF.

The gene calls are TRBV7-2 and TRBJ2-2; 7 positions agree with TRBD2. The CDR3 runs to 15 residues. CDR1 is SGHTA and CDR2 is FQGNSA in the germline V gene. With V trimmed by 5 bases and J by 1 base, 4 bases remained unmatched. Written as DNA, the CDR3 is TGTGCCAGCAGCCCACTAGCGCTGAACACCGGGGAGCTGTTTTTT. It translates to CASSPLALNTGELFF.

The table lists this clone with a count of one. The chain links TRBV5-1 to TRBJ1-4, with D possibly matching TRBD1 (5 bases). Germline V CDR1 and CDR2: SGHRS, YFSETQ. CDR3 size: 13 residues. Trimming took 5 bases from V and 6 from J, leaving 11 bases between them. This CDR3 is CASRRREDEKLFF. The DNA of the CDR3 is TGCGCCAGCAGGCGCAGGGAGGATGAAAAACTGTTTTTT.

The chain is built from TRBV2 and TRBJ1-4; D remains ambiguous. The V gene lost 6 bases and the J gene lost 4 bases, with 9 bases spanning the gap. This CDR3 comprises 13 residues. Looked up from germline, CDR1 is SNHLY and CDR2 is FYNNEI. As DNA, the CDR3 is TGTGCCAGCAGACAAATTCTTAATGAAAAACTGTTTTTT. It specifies CASRQILNEKLFF.

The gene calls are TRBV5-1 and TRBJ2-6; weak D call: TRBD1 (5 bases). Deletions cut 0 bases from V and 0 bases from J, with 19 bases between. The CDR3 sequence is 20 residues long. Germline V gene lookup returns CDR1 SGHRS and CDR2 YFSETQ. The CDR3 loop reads CASSLDFLRQSASGANVLTF. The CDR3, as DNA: TGCGCCAGCAGCTTGGATTTCTTGCGACAGTCCGCCTCTGGGGCCAACGTCCTGACTTTC.

CDR3 protein: CASSPKGLAGGETQYF. DNA of the CDR3: TGTGCCAGCAGCCCTAAGGGACTAGCGGGAGGAGAGACCCAGTACTTC. The V gene is TRBV6-6, the J gene TRBJ2-5; 15 bases map to TRBD2. The CDR3 consists of 16 residues. Germline loops: CDR1 MNHNY, CDR2 SVGAGI (reference sequence). Trimming removed 6 bases from V and 4 bases from J; junction bases left unmatched: 6.

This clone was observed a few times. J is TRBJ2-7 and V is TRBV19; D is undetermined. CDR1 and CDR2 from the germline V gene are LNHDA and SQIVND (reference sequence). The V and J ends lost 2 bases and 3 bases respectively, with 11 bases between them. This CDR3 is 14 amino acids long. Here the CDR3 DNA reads TGTGCCAGTAGTATAAGGGCCAGCCTCTACGAGCAGTACTTC. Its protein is CASSIRASLYEQYF.

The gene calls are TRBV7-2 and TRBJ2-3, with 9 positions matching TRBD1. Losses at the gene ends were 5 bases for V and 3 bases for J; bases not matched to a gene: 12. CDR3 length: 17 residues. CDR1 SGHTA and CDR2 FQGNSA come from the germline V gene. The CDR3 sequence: CASSHAGGQGETDTQYF. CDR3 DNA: TGTGCCAGCAGCCACGCTGGGGGACAGGGCGAGACAGATACGCAGTATTTT.

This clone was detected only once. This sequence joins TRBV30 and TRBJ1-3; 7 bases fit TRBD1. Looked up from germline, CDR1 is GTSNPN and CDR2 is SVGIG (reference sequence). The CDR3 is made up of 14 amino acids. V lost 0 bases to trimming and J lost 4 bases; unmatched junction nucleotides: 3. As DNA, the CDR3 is TGTGCCTGGAGTGTTGGGACAGTCGGAAACACCATATATTTT. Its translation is CAWSVGTVGNTIYF.

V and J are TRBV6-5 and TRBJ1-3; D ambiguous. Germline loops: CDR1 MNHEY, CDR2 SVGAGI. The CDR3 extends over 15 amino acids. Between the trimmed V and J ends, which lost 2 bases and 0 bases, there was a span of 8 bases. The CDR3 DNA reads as TGTGCCAGCAGTTACGAGACACTCTCTGGAAACACCATATATTTT. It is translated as CASSYETLSGNTIYF.

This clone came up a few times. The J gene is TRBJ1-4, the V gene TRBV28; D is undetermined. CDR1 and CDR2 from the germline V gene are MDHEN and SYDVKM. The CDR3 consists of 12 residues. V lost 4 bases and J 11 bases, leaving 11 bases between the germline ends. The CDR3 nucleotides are TGTGCCAGCAGTTCCCCATTAGGGAAACTGTTTTTT. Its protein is CASSSPLGKLFF.

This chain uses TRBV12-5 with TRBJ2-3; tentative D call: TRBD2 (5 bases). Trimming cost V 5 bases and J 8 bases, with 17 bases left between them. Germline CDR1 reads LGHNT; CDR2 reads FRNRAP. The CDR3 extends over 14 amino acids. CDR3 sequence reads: CASGLPAAGSTQYF. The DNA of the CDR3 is TGTGCTAGTGGTCTCCCGGCGGCGGGCTCTACGCAGTATTTT. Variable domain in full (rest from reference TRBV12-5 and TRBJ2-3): DARVTQTPRHKVTEMGQEVTMRCQPILGHNTVFWYRQTMMQGLELLAYFRNRAPLDDSGMPKDRFSAEMPDATLATLKIQPSEPRDSAVYFCASGLPAAGSTQYFGPGTRLTVL.

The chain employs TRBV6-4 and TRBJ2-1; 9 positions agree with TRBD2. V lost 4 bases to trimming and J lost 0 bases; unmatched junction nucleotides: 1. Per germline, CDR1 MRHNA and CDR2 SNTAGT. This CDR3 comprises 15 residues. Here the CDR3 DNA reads TGTGCCAGCAGTGCACTAGCGGGCTCCTACAATGAGCAGTTCTTC. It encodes CASSALAGSYNEQFF.

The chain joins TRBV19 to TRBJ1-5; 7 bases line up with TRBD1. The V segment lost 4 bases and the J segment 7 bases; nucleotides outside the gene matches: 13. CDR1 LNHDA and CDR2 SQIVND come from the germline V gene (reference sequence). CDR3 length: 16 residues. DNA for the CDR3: TGTGCCAGTAGTACGACTTTCCGGACAGGAGGACAGCCCCAGCATTTT. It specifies CASSTTFRTGGQPQHF.

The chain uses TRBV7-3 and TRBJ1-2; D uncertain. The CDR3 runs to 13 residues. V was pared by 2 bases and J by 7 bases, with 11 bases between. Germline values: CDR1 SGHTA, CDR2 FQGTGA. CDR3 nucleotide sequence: TGTGCCAGCAGCTTACGCGAGGGTGGTGGCTACACCTTC. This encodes CASSLREGGGYTF.

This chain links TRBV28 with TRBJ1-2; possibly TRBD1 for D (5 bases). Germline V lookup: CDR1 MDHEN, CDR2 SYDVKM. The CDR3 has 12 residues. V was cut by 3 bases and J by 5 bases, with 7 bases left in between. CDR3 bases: TGTGCCAGCAGTTTGGGGGAATATGGCTACACCTTC. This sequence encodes CASSLGEYGYTF.